Shown below are 14 T cell receptor beta chains from a single sample sequenced in a study of CD8+CD57+ T cells in acquired aplastic anemia. Template material for TCR beta VDJ and CDR3 profiling consisted of genomic DNA. MiXCR, run by TCRdb on the reads, gives a single entry per CDR3 protein. In the table there are around 130,000 distinct CDR3 sequences, 48% of which are singletons. Specimen: sorted CD4+, CD8+, or CD8+CD57+ T cells (not recorded which) from PBMCs. These receptors came from a human donor in good health, serving as a control.

There are many counts of this clonotype. This sequence joins TRBV19 and TRBJ2-1, with 7 bases identical to TRBD2. With V trimmed by 8 bases and J by 6 bases, 4 bases remained unmatched. CDR3 length: 12 amino acids. Germline loops: CDR1 LNHDA, CDR2 SQIVND (reference sequence). The CDR3 nucleotides read TGTGCCAGTGGACCGGGGGGCAATGAGCAGTTCTTC. Translation gives CASGPGGNEQFF.

V usage is TRBV2 and J usage is TRBJ1-1; a weak D match, TRBD1 (5 bases). The germline gives CDR1 SNHLY, CDR2 FYNNEI. Deletions cut 6 bases from V and 6 bases from J, with 17 bases between. The CDR3 totals 14 residues. The CDR3 region has the DNA TGTGCCAGCAGCTGGGGGAGCGCCAGACCTGAAGCTTTCTTT. Protein product: CASSWGSARPEAFF. The complete variable domain, with remaining parts taken from reference TRBV2 and TRBJ1-1, reads EPEVTQTPSHQVTQMGQEVILRCVPISNHLYFYWYRQILGQKVEFLVSFYNNEISEKSEIFDDQFSVERPDGSNFTLKIRSTKLEDSAMYFCASSWGSARPEAFFGQGTRLTVV.

The V gene is TRBV27, the J gene TRBJ2-3; 7 bases match TRBD1. CDR1 and CDR2 from the germline V gene are MNHEY and SMNVEV (reference sequence). The CDR3 consists of 16 residues. The V segment lost 5 bases and the J segment 6 bases; nucleotides outside the gene matches: 14. This CDR3 reads CASSLERGPGMDTQYF. DNA for the CDR3: TGTGCCAGCAGTCTGGAGAGGGGGCCAGGGATGGATACGCAGTATTTT.

V usage is TRBV7-3 and J usage is TRBJ2-5; a weak D match, TRBD1 (5 bases). The V end was cut by 5 bases, the J end by 3 bases, with 10 bases between. The CDR3 consists of 13 residues. Germline V lookup: CDR1 SGHTA, CDR2 FQGTGA. Here the CDR3 reads CASSADTKETQYF. CDR3 DNA sequence: TGTGCCAGCAGCGCGGACACCAAAGAGACCCAGTACTTC.

The chain combines TRBV19 with TRBJ2-3, with 10 bases matching TRBD1. This CDR3 spans 16 amino acids. Germline V gene data show CDR1 as LNHDA and CDR2 as SQIVND (reference sequence). The V and J ends lost 3 bases and 7 bases, in that order; junction bases with no gene match: 10. The CDR3: CASSISHRTGGNTQYF. The CDR3 DNA reads TGTGCCAGTAGTATCTCCCATAGGACAGGGGGGAATACGCAGTATTTT.

In its sample, this clonotype was seen many times. The chain combines TRBV12-3 or TRBV12-4 with TRBJ2-1; tentatively, D is TRBD2 (5 bases). The CDR3 sequence is 15 residues long. Trimming removed 1 base at V and 4 bases at J, with 11 bases between. CDR3 DNA sequence: TGTGCCAGCAGTTTAGTAGCGTCGGCGTACAATGAGCAGTTCTTC. Protein: CASSLVASAYNEQFF.

The CDR3 DNA reads as TGTGCCAGCAGTTACTCCAATGCTAACGAGCAGTACTTC. This codes for CASSYSNANEQYF. The chain recombines TRBV25-1 with TRBJ2-7; D ambiguous. Trimming took 5 bases from V and 5 from J, leaving 13 bases between them. Germline V gives CDR1 MGHDK, CDR2 SYGVNS. The CDR3 is made up of 13 amino acids.

The chain carries TRBV7-2 and TRBJ2-5, with D perhaps matching TRBD1 (6 bases). CDR1 and CDR2 from the germline V gene are SGHTA and FQGNSA. This CDR3 has 13 residues. V was pared by 7 bases and J by 2 bases, with 11 bases between. The CDR3 loop is CASTFGTQETQYF. The CDR3 DNA follows: TGTGCCAGCACCTTCGGGACACAAGAGACCCAGTACTTC.

This clonotype was found once. The V call is TRBV7-2, the J call TRBJ2-3, with a possible D match to TRBD1 (5 bases). V was clipped by 10 bases and J by 5 bases, with 13 bases between them. The germline gives CDR1 SGHTA, CDR2 FQGNSA. This CDR3 region has 12 residues. The CDR3 sequence is CANNQGEDTQYF. CDR3 in DNA: TGTGCCAACAACCAGGGTGAAGATACGCAGTATTTT.

CDR3 residues: CSTTQAGLEYEQYF. DNA of the CDR3: TGCAGTACAACCCAAGCGGGACTGGAATACGAGCAGTACTTC. The rearrangement uses TRBV20-1 and TRBJ2-7; TRBD2 aligns across 7 bases. V was pared by 8 bases and J by 4 bases, with 14 bases of the junction left unmatched. Germline lookup yields CDR1 DFQATT and CDR2 SNEGSKA (reference sequence). The CDR3 sequence is 14 residues long.

This clonotype was seen ten or more times. V gene TRBV19 combines with J gene TRBJ1-5, with 9 bases identical to TRBD1. The CDR3 runs to 16 residues. Germline CDR1 LNHDA, CDR2 SQIVND (reference sequence). Trimming at V came to 1 base and at J to 4 bases, leaving 5 bases not matched to a gene. CDR3 DNA: TGTGCCAGTAGTATAGGTGAGGGGACAGGGAATCAGCCCCAGCATTTT. Its translation: CASSIGEGTGNQPQHF.

The table lists this clonotype with a few counts. Germline is not matched at one junction end, which may reflect a read error. This rearrangement joins TRBV20-1 to TRBJ2-7; D gene unclear. Germline V gene data show CDR1 as DFQATT and CDR2 as SNEGSKA (reference sequence). CDR3 length: 10 residues. CDR3 amino acids: CSALREPQDF. CDR3 bases: TGCAGTGCCCTCCGAGAACCCCAGGACTTC.

This chain links TRBV29-1 with TRBJ2-7; TRBD1 matches at 11 bases. Trimming removed 6 bases from V and 0 bases from J; junction bases left unmatched: 1. The CDR3 consists of 13 residues. Germline V gene data show CDR1 as SQVTM and CDR2 as ANQGSEA. CDR3 bases: TGCAGCGTCGGACAGGGGGCCTCCTACGAGCAGTACTTC. As protein: CSVGQGASYEQYF.

The chain links TRBV5-1 to TRBJ2-2; D is possibly TRBD2 (6 bases). The CDR3 is 15 amino acids. Germline lookup yields CDR1 SGHRS and CDR2 YFSETQ. Trimming shortened V by 3 bases and J by 5 bases, and 14 bases separated the two germline ends. DNA of the CDR3: TGCGCCAGCAGCTCGACGGGAGCCAGAACCGGGGAGCTGTTTTTT. Translation: CASSSTGARTGELFF.